The 30 T cell receptor beta chains in this list originate from one sample, sequenced in a study of blood T cell repertoires in COVID-19. Sequencing used immunoSEQ multiplex PCR; TCRdb keeps in-frame clones, though not all of them. The sample lists roughly 260,000 clones; approximately 87% were seen once. The sample consisted of peripheral blood. The receptors were sampled from a woman aged 45-59 years with acute or convalescent COVID-19.

The rearrangement joins TRBV19 to TRBJ1-1, with 8 nucleotides matching TRBD1. The CDR3 spans 14 residues. Per the germline V gene, CDR1 is LNHDA and CDR2 is SQIVND (reference sequence). The ends lost 4 bases at V and 0 bases at J; junction bases unmatched: 1. The CDR3 nucleotides read TGTGCCAGTAGTAGGGACAGGATGAACACTGAAGCTTTCTTT. Translation: CASSRDRMNTEAFF.

The chain links TRBV5-4 to TRBJ1-1; D perhaps matches TRBD1 (5 bases). Per germline, CDR1 SGHNT and CDR2 YYREEE (reference sequence). Between the trimmed V and J ends, which lost 5 bases and 1 base, there was a span of 15 bases. The CDR3 spans 15 residues. This chain's CDR3 is CASRGVGGKNTEAFF. CDR3 sequence (DNA): TGTGCCAGCAGAGGGGTTGGAGGGAAGAACACTGAAGCTTTCTTT.

The genes are TRBV24-1 and TRBJ2-1, with D hard to call. Deletions cut 4 bases from V and 0 bases from J, with 12 bases between. The germline V gene encodes CDR1 KGHDR and CDR2 SFDVKD. The CDR3 sequence is 16 residues long. CDR3 DNA: TGTGCCACCAGTGACACGACTCTGAGCTCCTACAATGAGCAGTTCTTC. The encoded protein is CATSDTTLSSYNEQFF.

The gene calls are TRBV7-8 and TRBJ1-2; 9 nucleotides agree with TRBD1. From germline, CDR1 is SGHVS and CDR2 FQNEAQ. Unmatched junction bases numbered 4, after V lost 2 bases and J lost 3 bases. This CDR3 has 15 amino acids. The CDR3 region is CASSLRGQGHYGYTF. CDR3 bases: TGTGCCAGCAGCTTACGGGGACAGGGACACTATGGCTACACCTTC.

The chain carries TRBV7-2 and TRBJ1-4; 7 nucleotides agree with TRBD1. The germline gives CDR1 SGHTA, CDR2 FQGNSA. Trimming cost V 2 bases and J 10 bases; bases outside gene matches: 19. CDR3 length: 18 residues. Here the CDR3 DNA reads TGTGCCAGCAGCTTACAACTAAGAATCTGGGACAGCACGGTAAAACTGTTTTTT. It yields the protein CASSLQLRIWDSTVKLFF.

This clone was seen only once. The V and J genes are TRBV29-1 and TRBJ2-5; weak D call: TRBD1 (6 bases). The V gene lost 6 bases and the J gene lost 0 bases, with 8 bases spanning the gap. The CDR3 covers 12 residues. Germline-derived CDR1 and CDR2 are SQVTM and ANQGSEA. The CDR3 coding sequence is TGCAGCGTCTACAGGGACCAAGAGACCCAGTACTTC. Protein: CSVYRDQETQYF.

The CDR3, as DNA: TGTGCCAGCGGGACAGGGGGTAGTTCACCCCTCCACTTT. It codes for CASGTGGSSPLHF. The rearrangement uses TRBV19 and TRBJ1-6; 11 bases match TRBD1. V shed 9 bases and J 9 bases; nucleotides not matched to a gene: 4. The CDR3 spans 13 residues. CDR1 and CDR2 from the germline V gene are LNHDA and SQIVND (reference sequence).

The rearrangement joins TRBV28 to TRBJ1-1; D gene unclear. V was shortened by 6 bases and J by 7 bases, with 12 bases between the two germline ends. This CDR3 spans 12 amino acids. The V gene's germline CDR1 is MDHEN and CDR2 SYDVKM. CDR3 loop: CASSSTAVEAFF. In nucleotides, the CDR3 is TGTGCCAGCAGCTCAACGGCGGTTGAAGCTTTCTTT.

This rearrangement joins TRBV9 to TRBJ2-1; 11 positions match TRBD2. V shed 6 bases and J 2 bases; nucleotides not matched to a gene: 4. Germline CDR1 and CDR2: SGDLS and YYNGEE. This CDR3 comprises 15 residues. The CDR3 nucleotides read TGTGCCAGCAATCCTAGCGGGGGGACCTACAATGAGCAGTTCTTC. It encodes CASNPSGGTYNEQFF.

The table lists this clone with a count of one. The V and J genes are TRBV5-1 and TRBJ1-1, with D uncertain. V was shortened by 0 bases and J by 4 bases, with 13 bases between the two germline ends. This CDR3 is built from 15 residues. Germline V gene lookup returns CDR1 SGHRS and CDR2 YFSETQ. The CDR3 loop reads CASSLGAIRSTEAFF. The CDR3 nucleotides read TGCGCCAGCAGCTTGGGAGCCATAAGGAGCACTGAAGCTTTCTTT. The full variable domain, rest sourced from reference TRBV5-1 and TRBJ1-1, is KAGVTQTPRYLIKTRGQQVTLSCSPISGHRSVSWYQQTPGQGLQFLFEYFSETQRNKGNFPGRFSGRQFSNSRSEMNVSTLELGDSALYLCASSLGAIRSTEAFFGQGTRLTVV.

Only a few counts were recorded for this clone. The chain joins TRBV29-1 to TRBJ1-1; no clear D. The germline V gene has CDR1 SQVTM and CDR2 ANQGSEA. The V gene lost 3 bases and the J gene lost 5 bases, with 10 bases spanning the gap. The CDR3 is 12 residues long. CDR3 DNA: TGCAGCGTTGATGACGGGGATACTGAAGCTTTCTTT. Translated, it gives CSVDDGDTEAFF. The whole variable domain, filled in from reference TRBV29-1 and TRBJ1-1, reads SAVISQKPSRDICQRGTSLTIQCQVDSQVTMMFWYRQQPGQSLTLIATANQGSEATYESGFVIDKFPISRPNLTFSTLTVSNMSPEDSSIYLCSVDDGDTEAFFGQGTRLTVV.

This clone was seen a single time. The chain employs TRBV5-1 and TRBJ1-1; D is uncertain. Trimming removed 0 bases at V and 0 bases at J, with 6 bases between. Germline lookup yields CDR1 SGHRS and CDR2 YFSETQ. This CDR3 comprises 14 residues. CDR3 nucleotides: TGCGCCAGCAGCTTGGATCAGATGAACACTGAAGCTTTCTTT. Its translation: CASSLDQMNTEAFF.

Of note for this clone: Other DNA sequences of this sample code for an identical CDR3. This chain joins TRBV7-2 and TRBJ2-5; 9 bases line up with TRBD1. CDR1 is SGHTA and CDR2 is FQGNSA in the germline V gene. CDR3 length: 15 amino acids. V dropped 3 bases and J dropped 2; count of bases not matched to a gene: 4. The CDR3 spells CASSLGTGLQETQYF. In DNA form, the CDR3 reads TGTGCCAGCAGCTTGGGGACAGGGCTACAAGAGACCCAGTACTTC. Variable domain in full (rest from reference TRBV7-2 and TRBJ2-5): GAGVSQSPSNKVTEKGKDVELRCDPISGHTALYWYRQSLGQGLEFLIYFQGNSAPDKSGLPSDRFSAERTGGSVSTLTIQRTQQEDSAVYLCASSLGTGLQETQYFGPGTRLLVL.

This clone appeared a single time. The chain carries TRBV3-1 (or the pseudogene TRBV3-2) and TRBJ2-3, with 9 bases fitting TRBD1. The V gene end was trimmed by 0 bases and the J gene end by 8 bases; junction bases not matched to a gene: 9. Germline CDR1 and CDR2: LGHDT and YNNKEL (reference sequence). The CDR3 loop spans 16 amino acids. In nucleotides, the CDR3 is TGTGCCAGCAGCCAAGATCCCGGGACAGGGTCTAGTACGCAGTATTTT. Its translation is CASSQDPGTGSSTQYF.

The V gene is TRBV6-4, the J gene TRBJ1-4; no firm D call. The germline CDR1 and CDR2 sequences are MRHNA and SNTAGT. This CDR3 is 18 amino acids long. V lost 3 bases, J lost 1 base, and 18 bases lay in between. CDR3 sequence (DNA): TGTGCCAGCAGTGATTATGAGGAGGGATTGGGAACTAATGAAAAACTGTTTTTT. It encodes CASSDYEEGLGTNEKLFF.

The genes are TRBV2 and TRBJ1-1; 8 nucleotides align to TRBD1. This CDR3 region has 13 residues. V dropped 4 bases and J dropped 5; count of bases not matched to a gene: 3. CDR1 is SNHLY, CDR2 FYNNEI, per germline. CDR3 residues: CASSAGGWTEAFF. The DNA for the CDR3 is TGTGCCAGCAGTGCAGGGGGCTGGACTGAAGCTTTCTTT.

The chain recombines TRBV6-1 with TRBJ2-5; perhaps TRBD1 as D (6 bases). The CDR3 runs 14 residues. The ends were cut back, 2 bases at V and 6 bases at J, with 13 bases in the middle. CDR1 is MNHNS, CDR2 SASEGT, per germline. In DNA, the CDR3 is TGTGCCAGCAGTGAATCCCAGGGGAGAAAGACCCAGTACTTC. Translated, it gives CASSESQGRKTQYF.

The V gene is TRBV6-1, the J gene TRBJ2-7, with 13 bases lining up with TRBD2. The V and J ends lost 3 bases and 6 bases, in that order; junction bases with no gene match: 5. Germline CDR1 reads MNHNS; CDR2 reads SASEGT. CDR3 size: 15 residues. The CDR3 loop reads CASSDRLAGGSEQYF. The CDR3 DNA reads TGTGCCAGCAGTGACCGACTAGCGGGAGGTTCCGAGCAGTACTTC.

The chain has TRBV18 and TRBJ1-1, with 12 bases matching TRBD1. Germline CDR1 KGHSH, CDR2 LQKENI. J was trimmed by 0 bases and V by 1 base; bases with no gene match: 9. CDR3 size: 19 residues. The CDR3 sequence: CASSPRLTGQGAMNTEAFF. The CDR3 DNA sequence: TGTGCCAGCTCACCACGGCTTACGGGACAGGGGGCTATGAACACTGAAGCTTTCTTT.

For the CDR3, the DNA is TGCGCCACCAACCTACAGGGAACGGGGGAGCTGTTTTTT. It translates to CATNLQGTGELFF. The chain couples TRBV5-1 to TRBJ2-2; D might be TRBD1 (6 bases). With 9 bases removed from V and 8 bases from J, the gap between germline ends came to 17 bases. The CDR3 is 13 amino acids. Germline V CDR1 and CDR2: SGHRS, YFSETQ.

This rearrangement joins TRBV20-1 to TRBJ2-1, with TRBD2 matching over 8 bases. With V trimmed by 1 base and J by 15 bases, 5 bases remained unmatched. Germline-derived CDR1 and CDR2 are DFQATT and SNEGSKA (reference sequence). The CDR3 extends over 11 amino acids. The CDR3 bases are TGCAGTGCTAGAGCCGGGACTAGATGGTTCTTC. It translates to CSARAGTRWFF.

The V call is TRBV5-5, the J call TRBJ2-2; 8 positions match TRBD1. The CDR3 covers 16 residues. V was clipped by 4 bases and J by 7 bases; unmatched bases: 12. Germline values: CDR1 SGHKS, CDR2 YYEKEE (reference sequence). The CDR3 sequence is CASSTDRAGIDGELFF. CDR3 nucleotide sequence: TGTGCCAGCAGCACGGACAGGGCCGGAATTGACGGGGAGCTGTTTTTT.

This clone was counted once. This rearrangement joins TRBV24-1 to TRBJ1-2; 9 bases align to TRBD1. This CDR3 spans 15 amino acids. CDR1 is KGHDR, CDR2 SFDVKD, per germline. The J segment lost 7 bases and the V segment lost 9 bases, leaving 14 bases of the junction unmatched. DNA of the CDR3: TGTGCCACCCAGGGAGATACAGGGGGCGCGATTGGCTACACCTTC. The encoded protein is CATQGDTGGAIGYTF.

This clone was picked up one time. The V call is TRBV11-2, the J call TRBJ2-1, with D maybe TRBD2 (5 bases). The V gene lost 2 bases and the J gene lost 6 bases, with 14 bases spanning the gap. Per the germline V gene, CDR1 is SGHAT and CDR2 is FQNNGV. CDR3 length equals 15 residues. The CDR3 sequence is CASSLYITAGNEQFF. The CDR3 DNA reads as TGTGCCAGCAGCTTATACATCACGGCGGGCAATGAGCAGTTCTTC.

V is TRBV19 and J is TRBJ1-5; D possibly corresponds to TRBD1 (6 bases). Looked up from germline, CDR1 is LNHDA and CDR2 is SQIVND (reference sequence). The length of the CDR3 is 15 residues. Deletions cut 9 bases from V and 9 bases from J, with 24 bases between. CDR3 in DNA: TGTGCCAGCAGTGCTCAGACAGGCTCCTTAGGGCCCCAGCATTTT. It is translated as CASSAQTGSLGPQHF.

The chain carries TRBV28 and TRBJ1-1; weak D call: TRBD1 (6 bases). CDR3 length: 15 amino acids. The V end lost 6 bases, the J end lost 1 base, and 15 bases lay between the germline ends. CDR1 and CDR2 from the germline V gene are MDHEN and SYDVKM. The CDR3 loop is CASRPIDRTNTEAFF. In DNA, the CDR3 is TGTGCCAGCAGGCCCATCGACAGGACGAACACTGAAGCTTTCTTT. The full variable domain, in which reference TRBV28 and TRBJ1-1 provide the parts outside the CDR3, is DVKVTQSSRYLVKRTGEKVFLECVQDMDHENMFWYRQDPGLGLRLIYFSYDVKMKEKGDIPEGYSVSREKKERFSLILESASTNQTSMYLCASRPIDRTNTEAFFGQGTRLTVV.

CDR3 coding DNA: TGTGCCAGCAGTTCCCGACAGGGGGGGGATCAGCCCCAGCATTTT. It specifies CASSSRQGGDQPQHF. The gene calls are TRBV6-6 and TRBJ1-5; 9 bases line up with TRBD1. The CDR3 is 15 residues long. Germline loops: CDR1 MNHNY, CDR2 SVGAGI (reference sequence). V gave up 4 bases and J gave up 5 bases; unmatched junction bases: 6.

V gene TRBV28 combines with J gene TRBJ2-7; D gene ambiguous. CDR1 MDHEN and CDR2 SYDVKM come from the germline V gene. Trimming took 3 bases from V and 3 from J, leaving 6 bases between them. CDR3 length equals 12 residues. The CDR3 is CASSFPYYEQYF. In DNA form, the CDR3 reads TGTGCCAGCAGTTTCCCCTACTACGAGCAGTACTTC.

CDR3 loop: CASSSGGTLYEQYF. The CDR3 DNA reads TGCGCCAGCAGTTCCGGGGGGACACTATACGAGCAGTACTTC. The V and J genes are TRBV5-1 and TRBJ2-7; the D gene is possibly TRBD2 (7 bases). Germline V CDR1 and CDR2: SGHRS, YFSETQ. This CDR3 contains 14 residues. Trimming removed 5 bases at V and 4 bases at J, with 16 bases between. The full variable domain, with the rest looked up from reference TRBV5-1 and TRBJ2-7, is KAGVTQTPRYLIKTRGQQVTLSCSPISGHRSVSWYQQTPGQGLQFLFEYFSETQRNKGNFPGRFSGRQFSNSRSEMNVSTLELGDSALYLCASSSGGTLYEQYFGPGTRLTVT.

This clone has only one observation. The chain carries TRBV7-2 and TRBJ2-1; 7 bases are shared with TRBD2. The CDR3 covers 13 residues. V lost 0 bases and J lost 8; bases outside the gene matches: 1. Germline assignment: CDR1 SGHTA and CDR2 FQGNSA. CDR3 nucleotides: TGTGCCAGCAGCTTAGCGGGGGGGGATGAGCAGTTCTTC. This codes for CASSLAGGDEQFF.